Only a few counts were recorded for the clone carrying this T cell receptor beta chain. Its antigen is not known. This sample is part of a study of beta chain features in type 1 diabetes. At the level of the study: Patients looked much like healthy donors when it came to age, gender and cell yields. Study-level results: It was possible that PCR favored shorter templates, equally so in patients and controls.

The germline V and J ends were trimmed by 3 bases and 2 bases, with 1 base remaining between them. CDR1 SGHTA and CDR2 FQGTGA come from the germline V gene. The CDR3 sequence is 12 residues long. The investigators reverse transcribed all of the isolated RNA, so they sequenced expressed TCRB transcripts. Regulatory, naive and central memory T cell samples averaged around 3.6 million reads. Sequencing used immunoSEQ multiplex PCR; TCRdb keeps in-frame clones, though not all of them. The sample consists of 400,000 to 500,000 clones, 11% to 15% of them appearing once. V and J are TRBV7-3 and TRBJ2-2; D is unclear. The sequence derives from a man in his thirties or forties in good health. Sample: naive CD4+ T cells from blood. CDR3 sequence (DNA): TGTGCCAGCAGCTTTAACACCGGGGAGCTGTTTTTT. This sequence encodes CASSFNTGELFF.